This entry lists 13 T cell receptor beta chains sequenced from one sample in a study of T cell responses to AZD1222 COVID-19 vaccine. Libraries were prepared by immunoSEQ multiplex PCR; TCRdb keeps only in-frame clonotypes and omits some of them. The table lists roughly 200,000 clones, roughly 94% of them singletons. Sample: peripheral blood, taken 28 days after the second dose of the MenACWY control vaccine. These receptor sequences come from an adult who received the MenACWY meningococcal vaccine as a control.

The V call is TRBV27, the J call TRBJ1-2, with 8 bases identical to TRBD1. Trimming took 6 bases from V and 6 from J; bases not matched to a gene: 12. There are 15 residues in the CDR3. The germline V gene has CDR1 MNHEY and CDR2 SMNVEV (reference sequence). This CDR3 is CASSPLGQGIDGYTF. For the CDR3, the DNA is TGTGCCAGCAGCCCCTTAGGACAGGGAATTGATGGCTACACCTTC.

The CDR3 region is CASSIDGSYEQYF. The CDR3 coding sequence is TGTGCCAGTAGTATAGATGGGAGCTACGAGCAGTACTTC. The genes are TRBV19 and TRBJ2-7; tentative D call: TRBD2 (5 bases). Trimming took 0 bases from V and 3 from J, leaving 6 bases between them. The CDR3 is 13 amino acids. Germline CDR1 and CDR2: LNHDA and SQIVND (reference sequence).

This clone was found many times. The chain links TRBV6-4 to TRBJ2-1, with D possibly matching TRBD2 (6 bases). V lost 5 bases and J 6 bases, leaving 17 bases between the germline ends. The germline V gene encodes CDR1 MRHNA and CDR2 SNTAGT. CDR3 length: 15 amino acids. In nucleotides, the CDR3 is TGTGCCAGCAGTATCAGCCCCGAGGGAGGCAATGAGCAGTTCTTC. It is translated as CASSISPEGGNEQFF.

Concerning this clone: The same CDR3 is also encoded by other DNA sequences in this sample. V usage is TRBV6-5 and J usage is TRBJ1-1; D perhaps matches TRBD1 (5 bases). Germline loops: CDR1 MNHEY, CDR2 SVGAGI. Trimming removed 8 bases at V and 4 bases at J, with 11 bases between. The CDR3 is 12 residues long. The CDR3 DNA sequence: TGTGCCAGCTCTACAGGCGGCACTGAAGCTTTCTTT. Translated, it gives CASSTGGTEAFF.

V and J are TRBV30 and TRBJ2-7, with 11 bases identical to TRBD1. J lost 3 bases, V lost 7 bases, and 5 bases had no gene match. The germline V gene has CDR1 GTSNPN and CDR2 SVGIG (reference sequence). The CDR3 length is 13 residues. CDR3 sequence reads: CALGTGGIYEQYF. The DNA of the CDR3 is TGTGCCTTAGGGACAGGGGGAATCTACGAGCAGTACTTC.

The V gene is TRBV3-1 (or the pseudogene TRBV3-2), the J gene TRBJ1-1, with no clear D. Germline values: CDR1 LGHDT, CDR2 YNNKEL (reference sequence). The CDR3 runs 15 residues. V was pared by 4 bases and J by 0 bases, with 12 bases between. The CDR3 loop reads CASSPRVVMNTEAFF. DNA of the CDR3: TGTGCCAGCAGCCCCCGGGTTGTTATGAACACTGAAGCTTTCTTT.

This chain uses TRBV4-2 with TRBJ2-3, with 9 bases matching TRBD2. V trimming: 4 bases; J trimming: 1 base; junction bases outside the gene matches: 3. From germline, CDR1 is LGHNA and CDR2 YNFKEQ. The length of the CDR3 is 15 residues. The CDR3 loop is CASSPERGGTDTQYF. The CDR3 DNA is TGTGCCAGCAGCCCCGAGCGGGGGGGCACAGATACGCAGTATTTT.

The rearrangement links TRBV7-2 to TRBJ2-2; 7 positions match TRBD2. Trimming cost V 7 bases and J 7 bases; bases outside gene matches: 9. This CDR3 has 14 amino acids. Germline V gene lookup returns CDR1 SGHTA and CDR2 FQGNSA. The CDR3 sequence is CASILWGGGGELFF. The CDR3, as DNA: TGTGCCAGCATACTTTGGGGGGGAGGCGGGGAGCTGTTTTTT.

This chain links TRBV19 with TRBJ2-2; D gene uncertain. V was pared by 1 base and J by 1 base, with 7 bases between. The germline CDR1 and CDR2 sequences are LNHDA and SQIVND (reference sequence). The CDR3 totals 15 residues. The CDR3 reads CASSIGSGNTGELFF. Here the CDR3 DNA reads TGTGCCAGTAGTATAGGGTCAGGGAACACCGGGGAGCTGTTTTTT.

The chain recombines TRBV27 with TRBJ2-7; possible D gene TRBD1, 6 bases. CDR3 length: 15 amino acids. V shed 3 bases and J shed 3 bases, with 15 bases lying between them. Germline-derived CDR1 and CDR2 are MNHEY and SMNVEV (reference sequence). CDR3 residues: CASSFYRDGGYEQYF. The CDR3 bases are TGTGCCAGCAGTTTTTACAGGGATGGGGGCTACGAGCAGTACTTC.

The V call is TRBV27, the J call TRBJ1-6; the D gene is possibly TRBD1 (5 bases). The V and J ends lost 5 bases and 8 bases respectively, with 16 bases between them. Germline V lookup: CDR1 MNHEY, CDR2 SMNVEV (reference sequence). The CDR3 runs 15 residues. The CDR3 spells CASSPPDSYHSPLHF. In DNA, the CDR3 is TGTGCCAGCAGTCCCCCCGACAGTTACCATTCACCCCTCCACTTT.

This chain's CDR3 is CASLPKTSPYEQYF. The CDR3, as DNA: TGCGCCAGCCTTCCTAAGACAAGCCCCTACGAGCAGTACTTC. V usage is TRBV23-1 and J usage is TRBJ2-7; D is unresolved. TRBV23-1 is identified as an open reading frame with a role that is uncertain. V lost 8 bases to trimming and J lost 2 bases, with 16 bases between them. The CDR3 extends over 14 amino acids.

The V and J genes are TRBV19 and TRBJ1-4; a possible D gene is TRBD1 (5 bases). The CDR3 contains 14 residues. Germline V gene data show CDR1 as LNHDA and CDR2 as SQIVND (reference sequence). With 2 bases removed from V and 7 bases from J, the gap between germline ends came to 11 bases. The CDR3: CASSIRGRGEKLFF. The CDR3 DNA sequence: TGTGCCAGTAGTATAAGGGGCCGAGGTGAAAAACTGTTTTTT.